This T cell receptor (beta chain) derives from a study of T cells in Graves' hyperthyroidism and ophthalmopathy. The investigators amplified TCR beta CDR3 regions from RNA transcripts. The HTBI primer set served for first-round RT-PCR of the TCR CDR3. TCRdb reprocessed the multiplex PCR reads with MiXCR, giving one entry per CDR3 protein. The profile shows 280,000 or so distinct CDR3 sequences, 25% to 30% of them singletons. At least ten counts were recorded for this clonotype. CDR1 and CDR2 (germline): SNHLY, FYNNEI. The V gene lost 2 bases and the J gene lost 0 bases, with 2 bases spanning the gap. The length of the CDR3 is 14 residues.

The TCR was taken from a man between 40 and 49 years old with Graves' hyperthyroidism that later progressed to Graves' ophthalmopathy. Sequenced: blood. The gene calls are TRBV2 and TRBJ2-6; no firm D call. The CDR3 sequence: CASSEYSGANVLTF. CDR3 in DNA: TGTGCCAGCAGTGAATACTCTGGGGCCAACGTCCTGACTTTC.